What follows describes a single T cell receptor beta chain. The antigen remains unidentified. Assay used: immunoSEQ multiplex PCR; TCRdb lists only in-frame clones, some missing. The data hold tens of thousands of clones, with 84% observed a single time. This entry belongs to a study of OX40 agonist ivuxolimab in advanced cancers. Overall study findings and caveats: Clonal expansion was seen in CD4+ and CD8+ blood T cells by week 6 at 0.1 to 3.0 mg/kg. Part of the nonresponder group also had normalized T-cell clonal expansion that was low.

With baseline, cycle 4 day 1, and cycle 7 day 1 as timepoints, blood was sampled. V was pared by 7 bases and J by 4 bases, with 7 bases of the junction left unmatched. There are 15 residues in the CDR3. The germline V gene has CDR1 MNHNS and CDR2 SASEGT. The source of this sequence is an adult with an advanced solid tumor such as melanoma, head and neck, liver or kidney cancer. This sample comprised CD4+ or CD8+ T cells sorted from blood, obtained in a trial of the OX40 agonist ivuxolimab. The chain uses TRBV6-1 and TRBJ2-3, with 11 bases matching TRBD2. The CDR3 loop reads CASTSLAGAPDTQYF. For the CDR3, the DNA is TGTGCCAGCACCTCACTAGCGGGGGCCCCAGATACGCAGTATTTT.